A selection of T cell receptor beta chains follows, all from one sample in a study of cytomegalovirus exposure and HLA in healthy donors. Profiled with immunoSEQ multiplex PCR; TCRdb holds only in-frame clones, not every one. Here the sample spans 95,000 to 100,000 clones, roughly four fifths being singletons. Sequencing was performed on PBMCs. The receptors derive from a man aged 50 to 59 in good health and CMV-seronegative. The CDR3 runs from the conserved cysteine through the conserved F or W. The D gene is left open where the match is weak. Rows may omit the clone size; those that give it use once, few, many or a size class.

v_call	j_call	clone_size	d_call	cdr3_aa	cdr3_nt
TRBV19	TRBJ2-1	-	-	CASSLMNPSSYNEQFF	TGTGCCAGTAGTCTTATGAACCCGAGCTCCTACAATGAGCAGTTCTTC
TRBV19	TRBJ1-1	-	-	CASSIDRLVPEAFF	TGTGCCAGTAGTATAGATCGATTAGTTCCTGAAGCTTTCTTT
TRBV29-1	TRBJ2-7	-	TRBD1	CSVVGGQGPYEQYF	TGCAGCGTCGTAGGGGGACAGGGGCCCTACGAGCAGTACTTC
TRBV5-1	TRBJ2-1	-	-	CASSLPSSSYNERFF	TGCGCCAGCAGCTTGCCTTCTAGCTCCTACAATGAGCGGTTCTTC
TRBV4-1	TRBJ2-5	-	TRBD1	CASSPRRTGEETQYF	TGCGCCAGCAGCCCCCGTAGGACAGGGGAAGAGACCCAGTACTTC
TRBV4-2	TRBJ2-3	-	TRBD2	CASSQGLATDTQYF	TGTGCCAGCAGCCAGGGACTAGCGACTGATACGCAGTATTTT
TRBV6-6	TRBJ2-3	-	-	CASSYLEEDTQYF	TGTGCCAGCAGTTACTTAGAAGAAGATACGCAGTATTTT
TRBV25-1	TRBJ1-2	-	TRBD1	CASSQGAPGYTF	TGTGCCAGCAGTCAGGGGGCGCCTGGCTACACCTTC
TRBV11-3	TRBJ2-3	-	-	CASSYRDNTDTQYF	TGTGCCAGCAGCTATCGGGACAACACAGATACGCAGTATTTT
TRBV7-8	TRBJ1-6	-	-	CASKNYSYNSPLHF	TGTGCCAGCAAGAACTACTCCTATAATTCACCCCTCCACTTT
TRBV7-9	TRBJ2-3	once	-	CASLNGLDYTDTQYF	TGTGCCAGCCTGAACGGGCTGGACTACACAGATACGCAGTATTTT
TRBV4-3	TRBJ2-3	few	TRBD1	CASSQDRGLYTQYF	TGCGCCAGCAGCCAAGACAGGGGGTTATATACGCAGTATTTT
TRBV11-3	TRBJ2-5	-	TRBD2	CASRSLALIDETQYF	TGTGCCAGCAGATCACTAGCGCTGATAGACGAGACCCAGTACTTC
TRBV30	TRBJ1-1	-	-	CAWARGGTNTEAFF	TGTGCCTGGGCCCGAGGGGGAACGAACACTGAAGCTTTCTTT
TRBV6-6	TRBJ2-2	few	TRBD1	CASSYSGQGAGGELFF	TGTGCCAGCAGTTACTCGGGACAGGGGGCGGGCGGGGAGCTGTTTTTT
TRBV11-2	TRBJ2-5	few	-	CASSITQETQYF	TGTGCCAGCAGCATAACACAAGAGACCCAGTACTTC
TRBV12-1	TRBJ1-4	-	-	CAGELRVSNEKLFF	TGTGCCGGCGAACTCAGGGTGAGTAATGAAAAACTGTTTTTT
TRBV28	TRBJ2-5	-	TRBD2	CASSFLPRLAGAGGQYF	TGTGCCAGCAGTTTCCTTCCCCGACTAGCGGGGGCGGGGGGCCAGTACTTC
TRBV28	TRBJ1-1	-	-	CASRPAGALSEAFF	TGTGCCAGCAGACCCGCGGGGGCTCTCTCTGAAGCTTTCTTT
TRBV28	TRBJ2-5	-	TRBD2	CASSLVSGRSKTQYF	TGTGCCAGCAGTTTGGTGAGCGGGAGATCGAAGACCCAGTACTTC
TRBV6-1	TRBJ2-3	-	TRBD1	CASSWTGGDTQYF	TGTGCCAGCAGCTGGACAGGGGGAGATACGCAGTATTTT
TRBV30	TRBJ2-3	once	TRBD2	CAWAIAGGTDTQYF	TGTGCCTGGGCCATAGCGGGGGGCACAGATACGCAGTATTTT
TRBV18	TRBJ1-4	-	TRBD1	CASSPTRTGVNEKLFF	TGTGCCAGCTCACCGACTCGGACAGGGGTTAATGAAAAACTGTTTTTT
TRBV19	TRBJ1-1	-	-	CASSIRDTLLYYTEAFF	TGTGCCAGTAGTATAAGGGACACCCTCCTATACTACACTGAAGCTTTCTTT
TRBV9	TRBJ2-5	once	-	CASSVGGLPGTQYF	TGTGCCAGCAGCGTAGGGGGACTCCCGGGGACCCAGTACTTC
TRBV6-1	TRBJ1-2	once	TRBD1	CASSVTGGGYTF	TGTGCCAGCAGCGTGACAGGGGGCGGCTACACCTTC
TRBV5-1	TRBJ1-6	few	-	CASSSGDYSSSYNSPLHF	TGCGCCAGCAGCTCCGGGGACTACTCCAGCTCCTATAATTCACCCCTCCACTTT
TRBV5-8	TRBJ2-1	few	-	CASRVRGPYNEQFF	TGTGCCAGCCGCGTGAGAGGGCCCTACAATGAGCAGTTCTTC
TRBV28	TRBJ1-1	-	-	CASTLRRGNEAFF	TGTGCCAGCACCCTCAGAAGGGGTAATGAAGCTTTCTTT
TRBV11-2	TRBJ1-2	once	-	CASSPGHLNYGYTF	TGTGCCAGCAGCCCGGGACACCTTAACTATGGCTACACCTTC
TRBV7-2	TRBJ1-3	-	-	CASSAEVGSGNTIYF	TGTGCCAGCAGCGCCGAAGTCGGCTCTGGAAACACCATATATTTT
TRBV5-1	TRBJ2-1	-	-	CASSLGGPYNEQFF	TGCGCCAGCAGCTTGGGAGGGCCCTACAATGAGCAGTTCTTC